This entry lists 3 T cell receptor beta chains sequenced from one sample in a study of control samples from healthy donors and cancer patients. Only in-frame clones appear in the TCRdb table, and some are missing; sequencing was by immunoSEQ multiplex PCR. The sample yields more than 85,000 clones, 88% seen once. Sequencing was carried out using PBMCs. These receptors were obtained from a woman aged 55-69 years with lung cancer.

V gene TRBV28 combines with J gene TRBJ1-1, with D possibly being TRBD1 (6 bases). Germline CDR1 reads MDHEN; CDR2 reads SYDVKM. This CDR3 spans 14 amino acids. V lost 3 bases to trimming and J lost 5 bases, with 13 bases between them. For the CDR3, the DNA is TGTGCCAGCAGTTTTTACGGGGGCTGGACTGAAGCTTTCTTT. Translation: CASSFYGGWTEAFF.

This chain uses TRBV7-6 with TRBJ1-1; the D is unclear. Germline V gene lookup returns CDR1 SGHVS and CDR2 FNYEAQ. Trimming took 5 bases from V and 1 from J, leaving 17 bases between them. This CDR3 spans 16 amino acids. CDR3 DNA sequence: TGTGCCAGCAGCCTTAGAGAGAGGGCCAAGAACACTGAAGCTTTCTTT. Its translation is CASSLRERAKNTEAFF. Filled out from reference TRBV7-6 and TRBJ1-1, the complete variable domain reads GAGVSQSPRYKVTKRGQDVALRCDPISGHVSLYWYRQALGQGPEFLTYFNYEAQQDKSGLPNDRFSAERPEGSISTLTIQRTEQRDSAMYRCASSLRERAKNTEAFFGQGTRLTVV.

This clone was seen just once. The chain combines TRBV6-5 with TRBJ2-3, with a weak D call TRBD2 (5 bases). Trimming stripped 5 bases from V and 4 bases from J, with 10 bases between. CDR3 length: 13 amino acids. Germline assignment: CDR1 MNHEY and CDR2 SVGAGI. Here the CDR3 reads CASSSSVADTQYF. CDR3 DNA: TGTGCCAGCAGTAGTAGCGTGGCAGATACGCAGTATTTT.